Sequencing of this TCR beta chain was carried out in a study of blood T cell repertoires in COVID-19. Study summary: T cells, B-cell-depleted T cells, or PBMCs provided the cDNA or gDNA that served as material.

Original handling: Amplification with reference gene primers provided the estimates of nucleated cell counts. Clones were sequenced by immunoSEQ multiplex PCR, and TCRdb holds only the in-frame ones, with some missing. The D gene and trimming were derived from the DNA, and the V and J assignments and clone size from that table. The sample yields more than 90,000 clones, under 80% seen once. V lost 2 bases and J 5 bases, leaving 13 bases between the germline ends. The germline V gene has CDR1 LGHDT and CDR2 YNNKEL (reference sequence). The CDR3 is 16 amino acids. Sequencing was done on a sample of peripheral blood. The rearrangement uses TRBV3-1 (or the pseudogene TRBV3-2) and TRBJ1-6; D gene ambiguous. The clonotype comes from a man between 45 and 60 years old with acute or convalescent COVID-19. CDR3 in amino acids: CASSQRRGYDNSPLHF. CDR3 in DNA: TGTGCCAGCAGCCAAAGACGAGGTTACGATAATTCACCCCTCCACTTT.